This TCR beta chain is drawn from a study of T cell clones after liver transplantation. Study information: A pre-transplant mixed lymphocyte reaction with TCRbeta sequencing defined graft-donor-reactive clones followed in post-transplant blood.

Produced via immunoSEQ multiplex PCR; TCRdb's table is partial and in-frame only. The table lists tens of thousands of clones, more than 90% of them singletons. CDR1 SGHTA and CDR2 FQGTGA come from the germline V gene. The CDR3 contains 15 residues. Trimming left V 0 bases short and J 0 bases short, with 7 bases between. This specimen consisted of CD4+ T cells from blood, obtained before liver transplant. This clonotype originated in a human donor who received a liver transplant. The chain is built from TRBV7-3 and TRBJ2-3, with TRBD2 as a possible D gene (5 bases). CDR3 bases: TGTGCCAGCAGCTTAACCCGGACTAGCACAGATACGCAGTATTTT. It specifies CASSLTRTSTDTQYF.